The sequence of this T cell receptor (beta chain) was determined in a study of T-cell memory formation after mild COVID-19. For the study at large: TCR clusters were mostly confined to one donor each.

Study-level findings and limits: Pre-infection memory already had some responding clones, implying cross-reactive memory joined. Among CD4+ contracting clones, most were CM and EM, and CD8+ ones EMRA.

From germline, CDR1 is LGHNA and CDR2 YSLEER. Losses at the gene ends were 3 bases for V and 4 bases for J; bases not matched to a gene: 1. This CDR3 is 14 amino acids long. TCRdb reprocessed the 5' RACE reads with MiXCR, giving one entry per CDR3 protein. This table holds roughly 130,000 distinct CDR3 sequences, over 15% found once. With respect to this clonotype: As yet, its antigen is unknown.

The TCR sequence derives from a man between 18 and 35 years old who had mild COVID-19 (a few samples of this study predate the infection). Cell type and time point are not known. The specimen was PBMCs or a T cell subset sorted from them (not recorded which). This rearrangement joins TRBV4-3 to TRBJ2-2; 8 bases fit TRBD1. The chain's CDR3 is CASSHGQGTGELFF. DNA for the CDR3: TGCGCCAGCAGCCATGGACAGGGCACCGGGGAGCTGTTTTTT.